This TCR beta chain was recovered during a study of shared clonotypes between healthy human individuals. About this clone itself: What it recognizes is unknown.

The CDR3 loop spans 14 amino acids. Germline CDR1 and CDR2: MNHEY and SMNVEV (reference sequence). The J segment lost 12 bases and the V segment lost 0 bases, leaving 7 bases of the junction unmatched. Notes on the study in general: Represented genetic and exposure-history diversity was restricted by having few donors.

The donor cohort consisted entirely of Caucasian adults residing in Nashville, Tennessee. In the source study's methods: Junction-only sequences produced by ImmunoSEQ had no quality scores, so filtering differed. Only in-frame clones appear in the TCRdb table, and some are missing; sequencing was by immunoSEQ multiplex PCR. The V and J calls and clone size come from that table; D and trimming were worked out from the DNA. The sample yields about 2.4 million clones, 85% to 95% seen once. This TCR was recovered from a man aged 18-30 years in good health. The chain has TRBV27 and TRBJ2-4; TRBD2 matches at 8 bases. Sequencing was done on a sample of naive CD4+ T cells sorted from blood. Subset of the sample: CD45RA+ positively selected. CDR3 in amino acids: CASSLSRGGTTQYF. CDR3 in DNA: TGTGCCAGCAGTTTATCTCGGGGGGGGACCACTCAGTACTTC.